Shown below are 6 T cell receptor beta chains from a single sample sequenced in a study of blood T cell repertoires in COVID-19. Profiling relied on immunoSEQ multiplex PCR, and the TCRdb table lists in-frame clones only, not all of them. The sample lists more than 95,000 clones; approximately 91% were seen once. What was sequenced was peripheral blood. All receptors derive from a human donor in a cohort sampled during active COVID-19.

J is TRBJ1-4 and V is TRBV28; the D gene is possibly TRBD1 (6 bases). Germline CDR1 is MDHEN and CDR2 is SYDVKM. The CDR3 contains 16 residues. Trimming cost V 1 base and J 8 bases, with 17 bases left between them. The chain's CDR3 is CASSLFAAGEGEKLFF. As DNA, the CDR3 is TGTGCCAGCAGTTTATTCGCGGCAGGGGAGGGGGAAAAACTGTTTTTT.

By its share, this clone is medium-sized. As DNA, the CDR3 is TGTGCCAGCAGTTTTGGACAGTCCGATAATTCACCCCTCCACTTT. Its protein is CASSFGQSDNSPLHF. The chain recombines TRBV28 with TRBJ1-6; D might be TRBD1 (6 bases). V shed 3 bases and J shed 5 bases, with 11 bases lying between them. Per the germline V gene, CDR1 is MDHEN and CDR2 is SYDVKM. The CDR3 is 15 residues long. Using reference TRBV28 and TRBJ1-6 for the parts outside the CDR3, the full variable domain is DVKVTQSSRYLVKRTGEKVFLECVQDMDHENMFWYRQDPGLGLRLIYFSYDVKMKEKGDIPEGYSVSREKKERFSLILESASTNQTSMYLCASSFGQSDNSPLHFGNGTRLTVT.

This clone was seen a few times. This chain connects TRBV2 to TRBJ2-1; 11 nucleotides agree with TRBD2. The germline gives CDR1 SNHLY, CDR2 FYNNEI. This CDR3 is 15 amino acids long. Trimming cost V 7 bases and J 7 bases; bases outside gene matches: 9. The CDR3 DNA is TGTGCCAGCATGGTTAGTACTAGCGGGAGTAATGAGCAGTTCTTC. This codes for CASMVSTSGSNEQFF.

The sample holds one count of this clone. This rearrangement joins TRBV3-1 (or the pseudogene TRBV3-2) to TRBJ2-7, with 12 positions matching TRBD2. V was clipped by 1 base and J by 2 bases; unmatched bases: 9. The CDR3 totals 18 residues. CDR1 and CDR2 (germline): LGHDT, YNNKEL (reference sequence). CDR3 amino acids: CASSQAPTSGGYPYEQYF. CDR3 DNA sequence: TGTGCCAGCAGCCAAGCCCCGACTAGCGGGGGCTACCCCTACGAGCAGTACTTC.

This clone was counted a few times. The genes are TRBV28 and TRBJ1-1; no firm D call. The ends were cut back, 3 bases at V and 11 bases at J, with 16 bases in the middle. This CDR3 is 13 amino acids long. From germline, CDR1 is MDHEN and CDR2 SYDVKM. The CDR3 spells CASSFFGGRTAFF. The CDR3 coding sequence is TGTGCCAGCAGTTTTTTCGGCGGGCGTACGGCTTTCTTT.

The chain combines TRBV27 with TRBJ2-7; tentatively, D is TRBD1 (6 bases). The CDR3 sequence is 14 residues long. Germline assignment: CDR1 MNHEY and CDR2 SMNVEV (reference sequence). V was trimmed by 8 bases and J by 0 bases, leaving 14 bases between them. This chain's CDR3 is CASATDRSSYEQYF. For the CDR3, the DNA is TGTGCCAGCGCGACCGACAGGAGCTCCTACGAGCAGTACTTC.